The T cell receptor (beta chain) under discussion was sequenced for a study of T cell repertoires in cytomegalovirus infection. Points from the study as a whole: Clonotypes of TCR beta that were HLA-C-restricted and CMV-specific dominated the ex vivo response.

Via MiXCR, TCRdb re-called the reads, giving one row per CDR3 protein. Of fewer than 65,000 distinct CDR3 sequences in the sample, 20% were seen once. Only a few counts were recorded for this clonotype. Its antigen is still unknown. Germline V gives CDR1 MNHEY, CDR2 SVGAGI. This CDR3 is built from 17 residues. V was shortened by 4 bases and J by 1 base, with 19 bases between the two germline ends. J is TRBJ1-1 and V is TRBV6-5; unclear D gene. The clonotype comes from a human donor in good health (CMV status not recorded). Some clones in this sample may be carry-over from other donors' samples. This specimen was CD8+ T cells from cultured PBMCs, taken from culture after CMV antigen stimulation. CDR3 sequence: CASSCIRDGERNTEAFF. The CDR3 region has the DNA TGTGCCAGCAGTTGCATAAGAGACGGCGAGAGGAACACTGAAGCTTTCTTT.